These 4 T cell receptor beta chains originate from one sample sequenced in a study of cytomegalovirus exposure and HLA in healthy donors. 13 Jbeta primers and 60 Vbeta primers were used for the PCR. Using immunoSEQ multiplex PCR, the repertoire was profiled, and TCRdb retains in-frame clones only, with some absent. The sample includes 170,000 or so clones, less than 85% seen only once; the top ten take about 0.63%. Sequencing was done on a sample of PBMCs. Receptors were obtained from a boy aged 5-17 years in good health and CMV-seronegative.

V gene TRBV6-6 combines with J gene TRBJ1-5; D uncertain. The CDR3 runs to 13 residues. Germline values: CDR1 MNHNY, CDR2 SVGAGI (reference sequence). V shed 8 bases and J shed 6 bases, with 14 bases lying between them. This CDR3 is CASRPLPGQPQHF. As DNA, the CDR3 is TGTGCCAGCCGTCCTCTCCCGGGTCAGCCCCAGCATTTT.

The chain joins TRBV5-4 to TRBJ1-2, with 12 positions matching TRBD1. In germline, CDR1 is SGHNT, CDR2 YYREEE (reference sequence). Trimming removed 4 bases from V and 6 bases from J; junction bases left unmatched: 4. The CDR3 is made up of 14 amino acids. CDR3: CASSPGQGADGYTF. CDR3 DNA sequence: TGTGCCAGCAGCCCGGGACAGGGGGCGGATGGCTACACCTTC.

The chain is built from TRBV9 and TRBJ1-1; D possibly corresponds to TRBD1 (6 bases). Trimming shortened V by 0 bases and J by 6 bases, and 24 bases separated the two germline ends. Looked up from germline, CDR1 is SGDLS and CDR2 is YYNGEE. The CDR3 is 18 amino acids. In DNA, the CDR3 is TGTGCCAGCAGCGTAGACGTCGGGCAGGGGACAATGAGTTCTGAAGCTTTCTTT. This codes for CASSVDVGQGTMSSEAFF. Complete variable domain (other parts from reference TRBV9 and TRBJ1-1): DSGVTQTPKHLITATGQRVTLRCSPRSGDLSVYWYQQSLDQGLQFLIQYYNGEERAKGNILERFSAQQFPDLHSELNLSSLELGDSALYFCASSVDVGQGTMSSEAFFGQGTRLTVV.

The V call is TRBV10-3, the J call TRBJ2-7; 7 bases line up with TRBD1. Trimming removed 5 bases from V and 2 bases from J; junction bases left unmatched: 9. Germline assignment: CDR1 ENHRY and CDR2 SYGVKD. The CDR3 loop spans 15 amino acids. CDR3 nucleotides: TGTGCCATCAGTCAGCCGGGACAGAGACCCTACGAGCAGTACTTC. Translated: CAISQPGQRPYEQYF.